This TCR beta chain was identified during a study of cytomegalovirus exposure and HLA in healthy donors. Study outcomes and limitations: Specificity of a few CMV-associated chains for CMV antigens was verified in vitro.

Researchers ran the PCR with 60 Vbeta and 13 Jbeta primers. Method: immunoSEQ multiplex PCR; TCRdb's copy keeps in-frame clones and lacks some. This table holds about 110,000 clones, 70% found once. The CDR3 contains 16 residues. V trimming: 0 bases; J trimming: 6 bases; junction bases outside the gene matches: 10. From germline, CDR1 is LGHNA and CDR2 YSLEER. This clone was counted only a few times. What it recognizes is unknown. J is TRBJ1-2 and V is TRBV4-3; 7 bases agree with TRBD1. Sequences were obtained from PBMCs. The receptor's source is a man aged 25-45 years in good health and CMV-seropositive. As DNA, the CDR3 is TGCGCCAGCAGCCAAGATTCCGGGCGACAGGGAAATGGCTACACCTTC. This translates into CASSQDSGRQGNGYTF.